A single sample is the source of the 6 T cell receptor beta chains below, sequenced in a study of blood T cell repertoires in COVID-19. Data came from immunoSEQ multiplex PCR; TCRdb stores just in-frame clones and leaves some out. The table has around 220,000 clones, roughly nine tenths seen once. Source material: peripheral blood. The receptors come from a woman in her forties or fifties with acute or convalescent COVID-19.

V usage is TRBV5-1 and J usage is TRBJ2-2; tentative D call: TRBD2 (7 bases). V lost 4 bases, J lost 8 bases, and 18 bases lay in between. The CDR3 loop spans 15 amino acids. Germline V gives CDR1 SGHRS, CDR2 YFSETQ. The CDR3 DNA reads as TGCGCCAGCAGCCCTGTGGGGGGGGCACGAGGGGAGCTGTTTTTT. Translation gives CASSPVGGARGELFF.

The chain recombines TRBV15 with TRBJ2-6; D is ambiguous. CDR1 and CDR2 (germline): LNHNV, YYDKDF (reference sequence). Trimming took off 4 bases at V and 1 base at J, with 2 bases between the two ends. The CDR3 consists of 13 residues. CDR3 in amino acids: CATSTSGANVLTF. DNA for the CDR3: TGTGCCACCAGCACTTCTGGGGCCAACGTCCTGACTTTC.

V usage is TRBV9 and J usage is TRBJ2-1; TRBD2 aligns across 8 bases. The J segment lost 1 base and the V segment lost 0 bases, leaving 6 bases of the junction unmatched. The CDR3 runs to 17 residues. Germline CDR1 reads SGDLS; CDR2 reads YYNGEE. CDR3 in amino acids: CASSVAHRLASYNEQFF. Here the CDR3 DNA reads TGTGCCAGCAGCGTAGCTCATCGACTAGCGTCCTACAATGAGCAGTTCTTC.

The chain employs TRBV6-2 or TRBV6-3 and TRBJ1-5; no reliable D call. Germline V gene sequence: CDR1 MNHEY, CDR2 SVGEGT. CDR3 length: 14 residues. Trimming removed 6 bases from V and 0 bases from J, with 9 bases in between. The CDR3 is CASSHNNSNQPQHF. For the CDR3, the DNA is TGTGCCAGCAGCCACAATAATAGCAATCAGCCCCAGCATTTT.

The rearrangement uses TRBV29-1 and TRBJ2-1; 8 bases align to TRBD1. The germline CDR1 and CDR2 sequences are SQVTM and ANQGSEA. The CDR3 is 12 amino acids. Trimming at V came to 1 base and at J to 9 bases, leaving 2 bases not matched to a gene. CDR3 in DNA: TGCAGCGTTGAAGGGACAGGGCGTGAGCAGTTCTTC. Its translation: CSVEGTGREQFF.

The rearrangement links TRBV2 to TRBJ2-1; 10 bases agree with TRBD1. The CDR3 is 11 amino acids. The junction had 1 base not matched to a gene; V was cut back by 6 bases and J by 11 bases. Germline CDR1 reads SNHLY; CDR2 reads FYNNEI. DNA of the CDR3: TGTGCCAGCAGGGACAGGGGGAAGCAGTTCTTC. This translates into CASRDRGKQFF. The full variable domain, with the rest looked up from reference TRBV2 and TRBJ2-1, is EPEVTQTPSHQVTQMGQEVILRCVPISNHLYFYWYRQILGQKVEFLVSFYNNEISEKSEIFDDQFSVERPDGSNFTLKIRSTKLEDSAMYFCASRDRGKQFFGPGTRLTVL.